The present entry profiles one TCR beta chain with its context. It has no known antigen specificity. Per-nucleotide qualities are absent, and no much larger clonotype sits a single base away. The sample comes from a study of T cell responses to AZD1222 COVID-19 vaccine (dated by TCRdb to about 2021). Broadly, across the study: Because spike-specific TCR depth and breadth did not differ between the two schedules, AZD1222 recipients who got a second dose at roughly 4 weeks were pooled with those who got a second dose at roughly 12 weeks. A total of over 230 trial participants underwent TCR sequencing, of whom about 210 received two doses of AZD1222 and about 26 received two doses of the MenACWY control vaccine. Enrollment into the trials was organized by age into subgroups of 18-55, 56-69 and 70-plus years, and those subgroups contained roughly 150, 30 and 60 TCR-sequenced participants, respectively. Overall study outcomes, separate from this receptor: Only a handful of AZD1222 recipients were SARS-CoV-2 seropositive at baseline, limiting conclusions about previously exposed vaccinees. In the small 56-69-year group, the increase in depth fell short of significance, most likely because of low power. After two AZD1222 doses, both the breadth and the depth of spike-specific TCRs were significantly higher than at day 0 and than in MenACWY recipients. Because no day 14 peak-response samples were available, the repertoires could be characterized only after the peak T cell response. Most participants were white British and females outnumbered males, and the authors suggested that clonal diversity may have been underestimated. The whole spike protein was spanned by vaccine-associated CD4 TCRs, and dominant responses were seen in regions 160-218 and 743-854. Reportedly, close to half of the unique spike-specific TCRs recognized epitopes lying outside the regions that are mutated in the B.1.351 and B.1.1.7 variants.

According to the study, the label for this sample's time point signals: baseline before first vaccination. The vaccinee samples were drawn from two UK trials, COV001 and COV002, one of which was a single-blind randomized controlled phase 2/3 trial testing AZD1222 (ChAdOx1 nCoV-19) in healthy adults. For TCRbeta chain sequencing, PBMC samples were collected from trial participants at day 0 and at day 28 after the second dose. The V and J ends are trimmed by 5 bases and 5 bases, leaving 13 bases between them. Per the germline V gene (reference sequence), SGHNT is the CDR1 and YYREEE is the CDR2. From the cysteine up to the phenylalanine, the CDR3 has a length of 13 residues. Only the CDR3 portion is preserved as DNA: 39 bases, with reading frame beginning at the first base. The CDR3 regions of human TCRbeta chains were analyzed by immunosequencing. Under the source paper's analysis protocol: TCRs in the repertoires were compared against a reference library of SARS-CoV-2-specific TCRs that had been generated with the MIRA antigen-specificity platform. Breadth meant the fraction of unique TCRs that were SARS-CoV-2-associated, whereas depth meant the fraction of total T cells that were SARS-CoV-2-associated. Using the MIRA data, every spike-specific TCR was mapped to the spike region that the TCR reacted to and assigned to either a CD4 or a CD8 class. Log10-transformed breadth and depth values were compared by one-way ANOVA with Sidak's multiple comparisons tests. TCRdb stores this immuneACCESS table with in-frame sequences only. Part of the clones is absent; in the studies checked, under half of the shortfall reflects unresolved V genes, and no reason is known for the rest. The V and J calls and clone size come from that table; D and trimming were worked out from the DNA. Across this sample there are some 140,000 clones, with approximately 94% seen only once. Together, the top ten hold 3.1% of the sample.

This chain is built from TRBV5-4 and TRBJ2-5; tentative D gene TRBD1, with 5 bases matching. Sequencing used peripheral blood, obtained on day 0 of AZD1222 vaccination. This sequence was found in an adult in good health. The CDR3 is CASRPNAGETQYF. The bases are TGTGCCAGCAGACCGAACGCAGGGGAGACCCAGTACTTC.